This TCR beta chain comes out of a study of cytomegalovirus exposure and HLA in healthy donors. The CDR3 has 13 residues. The germline V gene has CDR1 SQVTM and CDR2 ANQGSEA. Trimming removed 5 bases at V and 0 bases at J, with 10 bases between. Overall study results and limits: For cytomegalovirus status, the classifier reportedly gave diagnoses with high specificity and sensitivity.

Amplification used 60 Vbeta primers and 13 Jbeta primers. Methods used by the authors: The count from a later analysis was some 76 million unique TCR beta chains, some 12 million of them shared. Sequenced by immunoSEQ multiplex PCR; TCRdb stores in-frame clones only, minus some. V and J calls plus clone size are reproduced from that table; the DNA served to infer D and trimming. The sample holds approximately 82,000 clones. Of note for this clone: Its antigen is unknown.

Unrecorded immune exposures were likely, despite nominal health at sampling. This TCR was recovered from a woman aged 55-70 years in good health and CMV-seronegative. The V call is TRBV29-1, the J call TRBJ1-1, with D possibly matching TRBD1 (5 bases). The sequenced material came from PBMCs. This CDR3 reads CSVLGQMNTEAFF. The CDR3 DNA reads TGCAGCGTTTTAGGACAAATGAACACTGAAGCTTTCTTT.